Below are 20 T cell receptor beta chains sequenced from a single sample in a study of molecular identifiers for immune sequencing clone quantification. TCRdb independently ran MiXCR on the PCR reads; one entry per CDR3 protein. The data show approximately 500,000 distinct CDR3 sequences, with roughly 24% seen just once and just over 0.75% held by the top ten. Specimen: naive CD8+ T cells from blood, with Jurkat cell RNA spiked in. Subset denoted: FACS-sorted CD8+CD4-CCR7+CD45RA+ naive T cells. The source of these receptors is a human donor in good health. Some libraries in this study had Jurkat cell RNA spiked in.

This clonotype was detected many times. The rearrangement joins TRBV7-6 to TRBJ2-3; possible D gene TRBD1, 6 bases. The germline V gene has CDR1 SGHVS and CDR2 FNYEAQ. The ends were cut back, 5 bases at V and 11 bases at J, with 14 bases in the middle. The CDR3 has 12 amino acids. The CDR3 protein is CASSATGLEQYF. CDR3 nucleotides: TGTGCCAGCAGCGCAACAGGGCTGGAGCAGTATTTT. The whole variable domain, filled in from reference TRBV7-6 and TRBJ2-3, reads GAGVSQSPRYKVTKRGQDVALRCDPISGHVSLYWYRQALGQGPEFLTYFNYEAQQDKSGLPNDRFSAERPEGSISTLTIQRTEQRDSAMYRCASSATGLEQYFGPGTRLTVL.

This clonotype has a handful of counts. This rearrangement joins TRBV9 to TRBJ2-2; D possibly corresponds to TRBD1 (6 bases). This CDR3 region has 14 residues. Germline lookup yields CDR1 SGDLS and CDR2 YYNGEE. Deletions cut 3 bases from V and 4 bases from J, with 10 bases between. The CDR3 bases are TGTGCCAGCAGCGCATCACAGGGCACCGGGGAGCTGTTTTTT. Translating it yields CASSASQGTGELFF.

This chain joins TRBV7-6 and TRBJ2-2; no clear D gene. The germline V gene encodes CDR1 SGHVS and CDR2 FNYEAQ. V gave up 0 bases and J gave up 6 bases, with 5 bases separating them. The CDR3 is made up of 13 amino acids. DNA of the CDR3: TGTGCCAGCAGCTTAGCGCAAGCCGGGGAGCTGTTTTTT. Translated, it gives CASSLAQAGELFF.

In its sample, this clonotype was seen many times. The chain has TRBV6-1 and TRBJ1-5, with D perhaps matching TRBD1 (6 bases). The CDR3 sequence is 15 residues long. The ends were cut back, 7 bases at V and 0 bases at J, with 13 bases in the middle. CDR1 is MNHNS and CDR2 is SASEGT in the germline V gene. In nucleotides, the CDR3 is TGTGCCAGCAACCTTTGGACAGTTAGCAATCAGCCCCAGCATTTT. Residues: CASNLWTVSNQPQHF.

The chain recombines TRBV19 with TRBJ2-1; D is unresolved. The CDR3 is 13 residues long. Germline V gene sequence: CDR1 LNHDA, CDR2 SQIVND (reference sequence). V lost 3 bases to trimming and J lost 2 bases, with 5 bases between them. CDR3 loop: CASSIDAYNEQFF. Written as DNA, the CDR3 is TGTGCCAGTAGTATCGACGCCTACAATGAGCAGTTCTTC.

The chain has TRBV9 and TRBJ2-1; D not certain. CDR1 is SGDLS, CDR2 YYNGEE, per germline. The germline V and J ends were trimmed by 3 bases and 6 bases, with 7 bases remaining between them. There are 12 residues in the CDR3. The CDR3: CASSAIPNEQFF. The DNA for the CDR3 is TGTGCCAGCAGCGCCATCCCCAATGAGCAGTTCTTC.

There are a few counts of this clonotype. The chain links TRBV7-9 to TRBJ2-1, with D tentatively TRBD2 (6 bases). The CDR3 consists of 16 residues. V lost 5 bases and J 0 bases, leaving 14 bases between the germline ends. CDR1 and CDR2 (germline): SEHNR, FQNEAQ (reference sequence). In nucleotides, the CDR3 is TGTGCCAGCAGCCCCTCAGGAGGGCTCTCCTACAATGAGCAGTTCTTC. It yields the protein CASSPSGGLSYNEQFF.

This clonotype was counted many times. The chain uses TRBV29-1 and TRBJ1-5, with TRBD1 matching 8 bases. Germline trimming cut 6 bases from V and 3 bases from J; bases unmatched to any gene: 7. The CDR3 is made up of 14 amino acids. The germline gives CDR1 SQVTM, CDR2 ANQGSEA. The chain's CDR3 is CSVWTGPNNQPQHF. The CDR3 nucleotides are TGCAGCGTCTGGACAGGGCCCAACAATCAGCCCCAGCATTTT. The whole variable domain, filled in from reference TRBV29-1 and TRBJ1-5, reads SAVISQKPSRDICQRGTSLTIQCQVDSQVTMMFWYRQQPGQSLTLIATANQGSEATYESGFVIDKFPISRPNLTFSTLTVSNMSPEDSSIYLCSVWTGPNNQPQHFGDGTRLSIL.

The chain employs TRBV30 and TRBJ2-7, with TRBD2 as a possible D gene (5 bases). V lost 4 bases and J 0 bases, leaving 10 bases between the germline ends. The CDR3 consists of 13 residues. Germline CDR1 GTSNPN, CDR2 SVGIG (reference sequence). In DNA, the CDR3 is TGTGCCTGGAATCTCGGGGTCTCCTACGAGCAGTACTTC. Its translation: CAWNLGVSYEQYF.

This clonotype was counted at least ten times. This chain connects TRBV13 to TRBJ1-1; D call uncertain. The CDR3 is 14 amino acids. Trimming stripped 3 bases from V and 1 base from J, with 9 bases between. CDR1 and CDR2 (germline): PRHDT, FYEKMQ (reference sequence). In DNA form, the CDR3 reads TGTGCCAGCAGCTTTGCACCTCAGAACACTGAAGCTTTCTTT. This gives the protein CASSFAPQNTEAFF.

V gene TRBV21-1 combines with J gene TRBJ2-7; the D call TRBD1 from the table was never checked on the DNA. TRBV21-1 is deemed a pseudogene. The CDR3 consists of 16 residues. The CDR3 coding sequence is TGTGCCAGCAGCCTCCAAAGCCCCGTACTCTCCTACGAGCAGTACTTC. The encoded protein is CASSLQSPVLSYEQYF.

Remarks on this clonotype: A much larger clone differs by one base, so this may be a read error. J is TRBJ1-3 and V is TRBV4-3; D unclear. This CDR3 has 15 amino acids. Per the germline V gene, CDR1 is LGHNA and CDR2 is YSLEER. Here the CDR3 DNA reads TGCGCCAGCAGCCAAGTGGAAGGAGGTGGAAACTCCATATATTTT. It is translated as CASSQVEGGGNSIYF.

V gene TRBV30 combines with J gene TRBJ2-5, with 10 bases fitting TRBD1. This CDR3 has 16 amino acids. Germline V gene lookup returns CDR1 GTSNPN and CDR2 SVGIG (reference sequence). Germline trimming cut 5 bases from V and 3 bases from J; bases unmatched to any gene: 12. The CDR3: CAWPGQGFEAKETQYF. The CDR3, as DNA: TGTGCCTGGCCGGGACAGGGGTTCGAGGCAAAAGAGACCCAGTACTTC.

This clonotype appeared a few times. The rearrangement uses TRBV30 and TRBJ1-1, with a weak D call TRBD1 (5 bases). The CDR3 runs to 13 residues. The germline V gene encodes CDR1 GTSNPN and CDR2 SVGIG (reference sequence). Trimming cost V 0 bases and J 6 bases, with 11 bases left between them. The CDR3 bases are TGTGCCTGGAGTGTGATGGGAGGGGCTGAAGCTTTCTTT. Its protein product is CAWSVMGGAEAFF.

This clonotype occurred a few times. The rearrangement uses TRBV13 and TRBJ1-1; D gene unclear. V was trimmed by 5 bases and J by 1 base, leaving 11 bases between them. Per the germline V gene, CDR1 is PRHDT and CDR2 is FYEKMQ (reference sequence). There are 14 residues in the CDR3. Here the CDR3 reads CASSVTHRNTEAFF. CDR3 DNA sequence: TGTGCCAGCAGCGTAACACACCGGAACACTGAAGCTTTCTTT.

V is TRBV5-6 and J is TRBJ2-7; no reliable D call. The germline V gene has CDR1 SGHDT and CDR2 YYEEEE. CDR3 length equals 15 residues. The ends were cut back, 0 bases at V and 3 bases at J, with 13 bases in the middle. Here the CDR3 DNA reads TGTGCCAGCAGCTTGGCGGCTAAGTGGGACTACGAGCAGTACTTC. Its translation is CASSLAAKWDYEQYF.

There are a few counts of this clonotype. This rearrangement joins TRBV6-1 to TRBJ2-7; a weak D match, TRBD1 (5 bases). The germline gives CDR1 MNHNS, CDR2 SASEGT. This CDR3 is 14 amino acids long. Trimming took 6 bases from V and 1 from J, leaving 13 bases between them. The CDR3 is CASSDWGSSYEQYF. The CDR3 coding sequence is TGTGCCAGCAGCGACTGGGGCAGTTCCTACGAGCAGTACTTC.

Note on this clonotype: This may come from a read error, since a much larger clone is one base off. The chain employs TRBV9 and TRBJ2-3; TRBD2 agrees at 13 bases. Germline CDR1 is SGDLS and CDR2 is YYNGEE. The junction had 8 bases not matched to a gene; V was cut back by 5 bases and J by 5 bases. This CDR3 spans 16 amino acids. This CDR3 is CASSSGLAGSGDTQYF. DNA for the CDR3: TGTGCCAGCAGTTCGGGACTAGCGGGAAGTGGAGATACGCAGTATTTT.

This clonotype was counted between two and nine times. The chain recombines TRBV3-1 with TRBJ2-3; TRBD2 agrees at 8 bases. The V gene end was trimmed by 0 bases and the J gene end by 6 bases; junction bases not matched to a gene: 8. The CDR3 runs 16 residues. Germline values: CDR1 LGHDT, CDR2 YNNKEL (reference sequence). CDR3 in amino acids: CASSQDHDGGADTQYF. CDR3 nucleotide sequence: TGTGCCAGCAGCCAAGATCATGACGGGGGGGCCGATACGCAGTATTTT.

A few counts support this clonotype. The V call is TRBV5-6, the J call TRBJ1-1; no reliable D call. Germline CDR1 and CDR2: SGHDT and YYEEEE. With 1 base removed from V and 4 bases from J, the gap between germline ends came to 8 bases. The CDR3 runs 13 residues. The CDR3 region is CASSLRPPTEAFF. CDR3 coding DNA: TGTGCCAGCAGCTTGAGACCCCCCACTGAAGCTTTCTTT.